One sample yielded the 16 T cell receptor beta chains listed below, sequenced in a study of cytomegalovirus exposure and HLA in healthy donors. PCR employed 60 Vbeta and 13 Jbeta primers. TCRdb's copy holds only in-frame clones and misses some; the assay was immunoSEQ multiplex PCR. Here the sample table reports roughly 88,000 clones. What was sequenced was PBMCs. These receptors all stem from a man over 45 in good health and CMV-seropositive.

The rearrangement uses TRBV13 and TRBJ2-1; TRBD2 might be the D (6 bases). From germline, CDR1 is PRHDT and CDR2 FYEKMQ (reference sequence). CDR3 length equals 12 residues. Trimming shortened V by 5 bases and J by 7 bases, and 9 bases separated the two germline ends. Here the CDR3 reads CASSQEGNEQFF. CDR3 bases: TGTGCCAGCAGCCAGGAGGGGAATGAGCAGTTCTTC. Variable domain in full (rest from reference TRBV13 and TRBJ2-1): AAGVIQSPRHLIKEKRETATLKCYPIPRHDTVYWYQQGPGQDPQFLISFYEKMQSDKGSIPDRFSAQQFSDYHSELNMSSLELGDSALYFCASSQEGNEQFFGPGTRLTVL.

CDR3 sequence reads: CASSGVRQGSYNEQFF. CDR3 nucleotide sequence: TGTGCCAGCAGTGGGGTACGGCAGGGCTCCTACAATGAGCAGTTCTTC. This chain uses TRBV2 with TRBJ2-1, with D possibly matching TRBD1 (5 bases). Between the trimmed V and J ends, which lost 4 bases and 0 bases, there was a span of 13 bases. The CDR3 spans 16 residues. Germline CDR1 SNHLY, CDR2 FYNNEI.

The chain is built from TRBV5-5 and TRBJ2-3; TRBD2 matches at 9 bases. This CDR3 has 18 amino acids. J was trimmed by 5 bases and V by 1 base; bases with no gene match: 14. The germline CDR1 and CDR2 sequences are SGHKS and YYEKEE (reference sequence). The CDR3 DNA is TGTGCCAGCAGCTTGACCGCGGTTAGCGGGAGTAGAGGAGATACGCAGTATTTT. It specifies CASSLTAVSGSRGDTQYF.

In DNA, the CDR3 is TGTGCCTGGAGTGTAGGGGGAAGTGAGCAGTTCTTC. Protein sequence: CAWSVGGSEQFF. The genes are TRBV30 and TRBJ2-1; tentative D call: TRBD1 (6 bases). There are 12 residues in the CDR3. V lost 0 bases to trimming and J lost 9 bases, with 9 bases between them. The germline CDR1 and CDR2 sequences are GTSNPN and SVGIG (reference sequence).

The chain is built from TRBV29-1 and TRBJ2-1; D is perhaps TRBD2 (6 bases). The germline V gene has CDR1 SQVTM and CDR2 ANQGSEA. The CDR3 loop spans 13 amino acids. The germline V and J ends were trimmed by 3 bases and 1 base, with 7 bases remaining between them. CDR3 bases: TGCAGCGTTGAGCGGGGTTCCTACAATGAGCAGTTCTTC. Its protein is CSVERGSYNEQFF.

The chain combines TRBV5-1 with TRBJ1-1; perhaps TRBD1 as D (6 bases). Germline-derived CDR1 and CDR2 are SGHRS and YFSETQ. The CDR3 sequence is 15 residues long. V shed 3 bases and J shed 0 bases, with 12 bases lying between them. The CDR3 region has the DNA TGCGCCAGCAGCTGGGACACACGATTGAACACTGAAGCTTTCTTT. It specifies CASSWDTRLNTEAFF.

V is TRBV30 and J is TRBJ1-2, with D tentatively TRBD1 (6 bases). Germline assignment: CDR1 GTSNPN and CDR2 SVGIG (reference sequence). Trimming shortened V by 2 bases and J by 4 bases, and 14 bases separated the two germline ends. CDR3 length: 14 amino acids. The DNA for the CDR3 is TGTGCCTGGAGTTTAGGTCTGGGGGCCTATGGCTACACCTTC. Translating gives CAWSLGLGAYGYTF.

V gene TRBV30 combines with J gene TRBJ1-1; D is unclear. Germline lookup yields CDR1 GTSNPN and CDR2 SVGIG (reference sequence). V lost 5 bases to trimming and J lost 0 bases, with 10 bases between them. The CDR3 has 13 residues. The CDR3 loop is CAWYAHLNTEAFF. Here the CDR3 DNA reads TGTGCCTGGTATGCACACCTGAACACTGAAGCTTTCTTT.

CDR3 bases: TGTGCCAGCAGTATGCTAGCGGGAGTGGGAGAGACCCAGTACTTC. Translated: CASSMLAGVGETQYF. The V gene is TRBV27, the J gene TRBJ2-5; 10 bases agree with TRBD2. In germline, CDR1 is MNHEY, CDR2 SMNVEV (reference sequence). The CDR3 runs to 15 residues. J gave up 4 bases and V 5 bases, and 7 bases lay outside the gene matches.

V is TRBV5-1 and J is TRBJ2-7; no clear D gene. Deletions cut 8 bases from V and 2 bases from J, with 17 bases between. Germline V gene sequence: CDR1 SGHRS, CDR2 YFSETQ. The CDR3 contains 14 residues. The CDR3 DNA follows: TGCGCCAGTTCCAGCTTCAGGAATACCTACGAGCAGTACTTC. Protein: CASSSFRNTYEQYF.

CDR3 loop: CASSRAIYGYTF. CDR3 nucleotide sequence: TGTGCCAGCTCCAGGGCGATCTATGGCTACACCTTC. V usage is TRBV18 and J usage is TRBJ1-2; D is perhaps TRBD1 (5 bases). Germline CDR1 and CDR2: KGHSH and LQKENI. V lost 6 bases and J 4 bases, leaving 9 bases between the germline ends. The CDR3 covers 12 residues.

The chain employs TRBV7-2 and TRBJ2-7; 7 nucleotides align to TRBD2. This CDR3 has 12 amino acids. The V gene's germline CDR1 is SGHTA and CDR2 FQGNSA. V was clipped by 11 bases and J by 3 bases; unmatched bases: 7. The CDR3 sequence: CASLAENYEQYF. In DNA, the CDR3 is TGTGCCTCGCTAGCGGAGAACTACGAGCAGTACTTC.

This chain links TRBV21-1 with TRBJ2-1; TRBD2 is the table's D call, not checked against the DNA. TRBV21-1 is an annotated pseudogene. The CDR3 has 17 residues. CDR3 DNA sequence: TGTGCCAGCAGCAAAGCTTCACCTGCGGGACTCTACAATGAGCAGTTCTTC. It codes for CASSKASPAGLYNEQFF.

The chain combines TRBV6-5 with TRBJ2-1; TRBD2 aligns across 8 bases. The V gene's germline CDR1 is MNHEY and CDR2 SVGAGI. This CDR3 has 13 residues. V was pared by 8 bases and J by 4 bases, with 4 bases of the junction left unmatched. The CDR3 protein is CASRGGRYNEQFF. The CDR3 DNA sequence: TGTGCCAGCCGAGGCGGGAGGTACAATGAGCAGTTCTTC.

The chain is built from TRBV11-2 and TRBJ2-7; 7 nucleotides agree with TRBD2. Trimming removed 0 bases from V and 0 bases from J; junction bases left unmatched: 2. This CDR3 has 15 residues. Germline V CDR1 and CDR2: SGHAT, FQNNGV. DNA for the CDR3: TGTGCCAGCAGCTTAGATGGCGGGAGCTCCTACGAGCAGTACTTC. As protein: CASSLDGGSSYEQYF. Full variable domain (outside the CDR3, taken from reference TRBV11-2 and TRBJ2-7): EAGVAQSPRYKIIEKRQSVAFWCNPISGHATLYWYQQILGQGPKLLIQFQNNGVVDDSQLPKDRFSAERLKGVDSTLKIQPAKLEDSAVYLCASSLDGGSSYEQYFGPGTRLTVT.

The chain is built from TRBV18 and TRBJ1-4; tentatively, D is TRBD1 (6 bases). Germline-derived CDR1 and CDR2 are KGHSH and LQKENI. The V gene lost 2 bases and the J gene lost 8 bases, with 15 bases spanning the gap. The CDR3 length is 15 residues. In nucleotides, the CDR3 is TGTGCCAGCTCACCAAGGGGGACCATCGGGGAAAAACTGTTTTTT. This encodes CASSPRGTIGEKLFF. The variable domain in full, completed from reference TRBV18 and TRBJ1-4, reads NAGVMQNPRHLVRRRGQEARLRCSPMKGHSHVYWYRQLPEEGLKFMVYLQKENIIDESGMPKERFSAEFPKEGPSILRIQQVVRGDSAAYFCASSPRGTIGEKLFFGSGTQLSVL.